The 24 T cell receptor beta chains in this list originate from one sample, sequenced in a study of shared clonotypes between healthy human individuals. Sequencing was performed with immunoSEQ multiplex PCR; in TCRdb, only in-frame clones are kept and a portion is missing. The sample lists 2 million to 2.5 million clones, approximately 95% occurring once. The specimen sequenced was naive CD4+ T cells sorted from blood. Subset noted: CD45RA+ positively selected. The source is a man aged 18 to 30 in good health.

As to this clone: Other DNA sequences from this sample encode an identical CDR3 as well. The V gene is TRBV30, the J gene TRBJ2-7; D is unresolved. V lost 0 bases, J lost 5 bases, and 8 bases lay in between. The length of the CDR3 is 12 residues. From germline, CDR1 is GTSNPN and CDR2 SVGIG (reference sequence). The CDR3 spells CAWSVRADEQYF. Written as DNA, the CDR3 is TGTGCCTGGAGTGTAAGGGCAGACGAGCAGTACTTC.

The chain couples TRBV19 to TRBJ2-7; D might be TRBD1 (5 bases). Per the germline V gene, CDR1 is LNHDA and CDR2 is SQIVND (reference sequence). There are 12 residues in the CDR3. V lost 4 bases and J 6 bases, leaving 10 bases between the germline ends. The CDR3 here is CASSTSGSEQYF. Written as DNA, the CDR3 is TGTGCCAGTAGTACCTCAGGGTCCGAGCAGTACTTC.

J is TRBJ1-2 and V is TRBV27, with 7 bases that match TRBD1. This CDR3 spans 14 amino acids. Germline CDR1 reads MNHEY; CDR2 reads SMNVEV (reference sequence). Germline trimming cut 4 bases from V and 2 bases from J; bases unmatched to any gene: 4. The CDR3 loop is CASSSGTANYGYTF. In DNA, the CDR3 is TGTGCCAGCAGTTCCGGGACAGCCAACTATGGCTACACCTTC.

This chain connects TRBV4-3 to TRBJ2-1, with TRBD2 matching 9 bases. CDR1 is LGHNA, CDR2 YSLEER, per germline. The CDR3 sequence is 19 residues long. V gave up 3 bases and J gave up 0 bases; unmatched junction bases: 12. CDR3 in amino acids: CASSHRRLAGSSSYNEQFF. The CDR3 region has the DNA TGCGCCAGCAGCCATCGGAGGCTAGCGGGGAGTAGCTCCTACAATGAGCAGTTCTTC.

This chain joins TRBV11-2 and TRBJ2-7, with 8 nucleotides matching TRBD2. Trimming took 7 bases from V and 4 from J; bases not matched to a gene: 6. CDR1 is SGHAT, CDR2 FQNNGV, per germline. CDR3 size: 13 residues. The CDR3 is CASTGGDTYEQYF. For the CDR3, the DNA is TGTGCCAGCACCGGGGGGGACACGTACGAGCAGTACTTC.

V and J are TRBV7-9 and TRBJ1-5; 8 bases are shared with TRBD1. Unmatched junction bases numbered 3, after V lost 5 bases and J lost 0 bases. The CDR3 runs to 15 residues. Germline values: CDR1 SEHNR, CDR2 FQNEAQ (reference sequence). The CDR3 DNA sequence: TGTGCCAGCAGCGCGGGACAGGATAGCAATCAGCCCCAGCATTTT. As protein: CASSAGQDSNQPQHF.

The chain recombines TRBV18 with TRBJ1-5, with 7 bases lining up with TRBD1. The CDR3 covers 15 residues. The ends lost 4 bases at V and 3 bases at J; junction bases unmatched: 6. The V gene's germline CDR1 is KGHSH and CDR2 LQKENI. As DNA, the CDR3 is TGTGCCAGCTCACTCGGACAGGCGTTCAATCAGCCCCAGCATTTT. Protein product: CASSLGQAFNQPQHF. Full variable domain (rest looked up from reference TRBV18 and TRBJ1-5): NAGVMQNPRHLVRRRGQEARLRCSPMKGHSHVYWYRQLPEEGLKFMVYLQKENIIDESGMPKERFSAEFPKEGPSILRIQQVVRGDSAAYFCASSLGQAFNQPQHFGDGTRLSIL.

This chain links TRBV7-2 with TRBJ2-7; D gene unclear. V lost 5 bases to trimming and J lost 6 bases, with 20 bases between them. Germline CDR1 and CDR2: SGHTA and FQGNSA. The CDR3 has 15 amino acids. DNA for the CDR3: TGTGCCAGCAGCCGTAAGGAGTGGGTTTTGAGCGAGCAGTACTTC. Translating gives CASSRKEWVLSEQYF.

In regard to this clone: Other DNA sequences from this sample encode an identical CDR3 as well. The chain is built from TRBV5-1 and TRBJ2-7; 9 bases fit TRBD2. V was pared by 0 bases and J by 0 bases, with 1 base of the junction left unmatched. Germline V lookup: CDR1 SGHRS, CDR2 YFSETQ. This CDR3 spans 15 amino acids. CDR3 nucleotides: TGCGCCAGCAGCTTGGTAGCGGGGGCCTCCTACGAGCAGTACTTC. Amino acids: CASSLVAGASYEQYF.

About this clone: This same CDR3 is encoded by further DNA sequences in the sample. This chain links TRBV6-1 with TRBJ1-5; D uncertain. The CDR3 consists of 12 residues. V lost 7 bases and J 0 bases, leaving 4 bases between the germline ends. The germline CDR1 and CDR2 sequences are MNHNS and SASEGT. DNA for the CDR3: TGTGCCAGCACAGATAGCAATCAGCCCCAGCATTTT. This gives the protein CASTDSNQPQHF.

The chain links TRBV27 to TRBJ2-7; TRBD2 is a possible D gene (7 bases). The germline gives CDR1 MNHEY, CDR2 SMNVEV (reference sequence). The CDR3 has 15 residues. The germline V and J ends were trimmed by 8 bases and 5 bases, with 22 bases remaining between them. CDR3 amino acids: CASGPQGRGRDEQYF. CDR3 nucleotide sequence: TGTGCCAGCGGGCCCCAGGGGAGGGGGAGGGACGAGCAGTACTTC.

This rearrangement joins TRBV2 to TRBJ2-5, with a possible D match to TRBD2 (5 bases). The CDR3 runs to 12 residues. The V gene lost 4 bases and the J gene lost 5 bases, with 8 bases spanning the gap. CDR1 and CDR2 (germline): SNHLY, FYNNEI. Here the CDR3 reads CASSALEETQYF. CDR3 sequence (DNA): TGTGCCAGCAGTGCACTAGAGGAGACCCAGTACTTC.

This chain uses TRBV5-8 with TRBJ2-6, with TRBD1 matching over 10 bases. The J segment lost 2 bases and the V segment lost 0 bases, leaving 8 bases of the junction unmatched. CDR3 length: 19 residues. Germline CDR1 SGHTS, CDR2 YDEGEE. As DNA, the CDR3 is TGTGCCAGCAGCTTGGCCAGGGACAGGGGTGCTGCTGGGGCCAACGTCCTGACTTTC. This sequence encodes CASSLARDRGAAGANVLTF.

For this clone: The same CDR3 is also encoded by other DNA sequences in this sample. The rearrangement joins TRBV15 to TRBJ2-5; D is uncertain. The V and J ends lost 0 bases and 5 bases respectively, with 4 bases between them. Germline CDR1 and CDR2: LNHNV and YYDKDF (reference sequence). This CDR3 comprises 12 residues. The CDR3 protein is CATSRDLETQYF. The CDR3 DNA sequence: TGTGCCACCAGCAGAGATTTGGAGACCCAGTACTTC.

The chain uses TRBV7-9 and TRBJ1-4, with a possible D match to TRBD1 (5 bases). V gave up 4 bases and J gave up 0 bases, with 9 bases separating them. This CDR3 is built from 15 residues. The V gene's germline CDR1 is SEHNR and CDR2 FQNEAQ (reference sequence). The CDR3 sequence is CASSSTGSTNEKLFF. CDR3 DNA sequence: TGTGCCAGCAGCTCCACAGGTTCAACTAATGAAAAACTGTTTTTT.

As to this clone: The sample has other DNA sequences that encode this CDR3 too. V gene TRBV28 combines with J gene TRBJ2-7; TRBD1 matches 11 bases. The V gene's germline CDR1 is MDHEN and CDR2 SYDVKM. This CDR3 spans 14 amino acids. Unmatched junction bases numbered 1, after V lost 4 bases and J lost 2 bases. The CDR3 coding sequence is TGTGCCAGCAGTTGGACAGGGGGCCCCTACGAGCAGTACTTC. Its translation: CASSWTGGPYEQYF.

This chain connects TRBV25-1 to TRBJ1-5; D is possibly TRBD1 (5 bases). Germline CDR1 reads MGHDK; CDR2 reads SYGVNS. V was shortened by 3 bases and J by 0 bases, with 6 bases between the two germline ends. The CDR3 contains 14 residues. The CDR3 coding sequence is TGTGCCAGCAGTGACAGGGTTAGCAATCAGCCCCAGCATTTT. Protein: CASSDRVSNQPQHF. The variable domain in full, with the rest retrieved from reference TRBV25-1 and TRBJ1-5, is EADIYQTPRYLVIGTGKKITLECSQTMGHDKMYWYQQDPGMELHLIHYSYGVNSTEKGDLSSESTVSRIRTEHFPLTLESARPSHTSQYLCASSDRVSNQPQHFGDGTRLSIL.

The chain couples TRBV6-5 to TRBJ1-1; 7 bases align to TRBD1. V lost 10 bases, J lost 5 bases, and 10 bases stayed unmatched. The CDR3 runs to 13 residues. In germline, CDR1 is MNHEY, CDR2 SVGAGI. CDR3 sequence reads: CATYRTGGTEAFF. In DNA, the CDR3 is TGTGCCACCTATAGGACAGGAGGGACTGAAGCTTTCTTT.

The chain recombines TRBV5-6 with TRBJ1-5; 7 bases are a match to TRBD1. Trimming removed 3 bases from V and 6 bases from J; junction bases left unmatched: 6. CDR3 length: 14 residues. Germline values: CDR1 SGHDT, CDR2 YYEEEE. The CDR3 bases are TGTGCCAGCAGCTCTACAGGGGTGGGTCAGCCCCAGCATTTT. Amino acid sequence: CASSSTGVGQPQHF.

The rearrangement links TRBV7-2 to TRBJ2-2, with D perhaps matching TRBD2 (6 bases). CDR1 and CDR2 (germline): SGHTA, FQGNSA. The CDR3 loop spans 16 amino acids. Trimming shortened V by 5 bases and J by 0 bases, and 13 bases separated the two germline ends. CDR3 nucleotides: TGTGCCAGCAGCATTAGCGGTATCGCGAACACCGGGGAGCTGTTTTTT. Translation gives CASSISGIANTGELFF. Full variable domain (rest looked up from reference TRBV7-2 and TRBJ2-2): GAGVSQSPSNKVTEKGKDVELRCDPISGHTALYWYRQSLGQGLEFLIYFQGNSAPDKSGLPSDRFSAERTGGSVSTLTIQRTQQEDSAVYLCASSISGIANTGELFFGEGSRLTVL.

Points on this clone: Additional DNA sequences in this sample encode the identical CDR3. The genes are TRBV28 and TRBJ1-1; D is unclear. V was clipped by 3 bases and J by 0 bases, with 8 bases between them. This CDR3 has 14 residues. CDR1 MDHEN and CDR2 SYDVKM come from the germline V gene. The CDR3 DNA is TGTGCCAGCAGTTTGGGCGGCCTGAACACTGAAGCTTTCTTT. Translating gives CASSLGGLNTEAFF.

This clone turned up a few times. Other DNA sequences within the sample encode an identical CDR3. The chain recombines TRBV7-9 with TRBJ1-1; the match to TRBD1 covers 7 bases. The CDR3 has 14 residues. Germline V gene data show CDR1 as SEHNR and CDR2 as FQNEAQ (reference sequence). V lost 5 bases to trimming and J lost 1 base; unmatched junction nucleotides: 4. CDR3 DNA sequence: TGTGCCAGCAGCCTTGGGACAGAGAACACTGAAGCTTTCTTT. This codes for CASSLGTENTEAFF.

The chain recombines TRBV25-1 with TRBJ2-3; 10 nucleotides line up with TRBD2. V lost 6 bases, J lost 1 base, and 4 bases stayed unmatched. This CDR3 has 15 residues. CDR1 MGHDK and CDR2 SYGVNS come from the germline V gene. The CDR3 DNA reads as TGTGCCAGCAGCGTAGCGGGAGGTGGCACAGATACGCAGTATTTT. It translates to CASSVAGGGTDTQYF.

This chain uses TRBV7-8 with TRBJ2-2; weak D call: TRBD1 (6 bases). The CDR3 runs to 16 residues. Germline assignment: CDR1 SGHVS and CDR2 FQNEAQ. Trimming cost V 4 bases and J 2 bases, with 14 bases left between them. CDR3 sequence: CASSSGVDRNTGELFF. The CDR3, as DNA: TGTGCCAGCAGCTCCGGTGTGGACAGAAACACCGGGGAGCTGTTTTTT.